Included here is one TCR beta chain sequence, with context. Antigen specificity is unknown. The source of the sample is a study of cytomegalovirus exposure and HLA in healthy donors. Study findings and constraints: In vitro checks showed that a few CMV-associated chains really do target CMV antigens. The study listed approximately 160 cytomegalovirus-associated TCR beta chains.

From germline, CDR1 is SNHLY and CDR2 FYNNEI. CDR3 size: 18 residues. V shed 2 bases and J shed 5 bases, with 19 bases lying between them. Nominal health characterized the donors when sampled, though unrecorded immune exposures were likely. 13 Jbeta primers and 60 Vbeta primers were used for the PCR. TCRdb's table, derived via immunoSEQ multiplex PCR, lists solely in-frame clones and lacks some. Of approximately 190,000 clones in the sample, approximately 90% were seen once. The receptor comes from a boy between 2 and 10 years old in good health and CMV-seronegative. Sequenced sample: PBMCs. The chain is built from TRBV2 and TRBJ1-6; a possible D gene is TRBD1 (5 bases). The CDR3 spells CASSEQGLRFPNNSPLHF. CDR3 DNA sequence: TGTGCCAGCAGTGAACAGGGACTCCGATTCCCCAATAATTCACCCCTCCACTTT.